These 10 T cell receptor beta chains share one sample of origin, sequenced in a study of identical twins. TCRdb reprocessed the 5' RACE reads with MiXCR, giving one entry per CDR3 protein. The sample shows a few hundred thousand distinct CDR3 sequences, 9.5% to 10% of them seen only once. These sequences were also reported in another study, on yellow fever vaccine responses in identical twins.

Sequencing was carried out using PBMCs. The source of these receptors is a woman under 30 in good health.

The gene calls are TRBV29-1 and TRBJ1-2, with a tentative D call TRBD1 (5 bases). V lost 6 bases, J lost 3 bases, and 17 bases lay in between. CDR3 length equals 14 residues. The germline gives CDR1 SQVTM, CDR2 ANQGSEA. The DNA of the CDR3 is TGCAGCGTGTTAAGGGCAGGGATCCACTATGGCTACACCTTC. Protein product: CSVLRAGIHYGYTF.

This clonotype has at least ten counts. The chain is built from TRBV6-1 and TRBJ2-2; no reliable D call. The CDR3 runs 16 residues. V lost 4 bases, J lost 3 bases, and 15 bases lay in between. The germline gives CDR1 MNHNS, CDR2 SASEGT. CDR3 in amino acids: CASSGDLGRDTGELFF. The CDR3 DNA is TGTGCCAGCAGTGGAGATCTGGGAAGGGACACCGGGGAGCTGTTTTTT.

The chain joins TRBV7-2 to TRBJ2-7; TRBD1 aligns across 7 bases. This CDR3 has 13 amino acids. The germline gives CDR1 SGHTA, CDR2 FQGNSA. Trimming took 3 bases from V and 6 from J; bases not matched to a gene: 5. The CDR3 nucleotides read TGTGCCAGCAGCTTTAGCGCAGGGGGCGAGCAGTACTTC. Protein product: CASSFSAGGEQYF.

The V call is TRBV6-6, the J call TRBJ2-3; D gene ambiguous. This CDR3 is built from 13 residues. V was cut by 6 bases and J by 4 bases, with 11 bases left in between. Germline-derived CDR1 and CDR2 are MNHNY and SVGAGI (reference sequence). The CDR3 DNA reads as TGTGCCAGCAGGGAAATCGTTGCAGATACGCAGTATTTT. Translated: CASREIVADTQYF.

This clonotype has ten or more counts. V usage is TRBV24-1 and J usage is TRBJ2-1, with D maybe TRBD2 (6 bases). The CDR3 covers 16 residues. Germline V lookup: CDR1 KGHDR, CDR2 SFDVKD. Trimming took 4 bases from V and 4 from J, leaving 16 bases between them. The CDR3 bases are TGTGCCACCAGTGACCTCGGGACTCCAAAATACAATGAGCAGTTCTTC. Residues: CATSDLGTPKYNEQFF.

The J gene is TRBJ1-5, the V gene TRBV7-8; maybe TRBD1 (6 bases). Between the trimmed V and J ends, which lost 8 bases and 4 bases, there was a span of 12 bases. The CDR3 is 13 amino acids. The V gene's germline CDR1 is SGHVS and CDR2 FQNEAQ. In DNA form, the CDR3 reads TGTGCCAGCCTCCGACAGGAGAATCAGCCCCAGCATTTT. This codes for CASLRQENQPQHF.

This chain uses TRBV9 with TRBJ2-7, with D possibly matching TRBD2 (6 bases). The CDR3 is made up of 13 amino acids. V was cut by 7 bases and J by 3 bases, with 14 bases left in between. The V gene's germline CDR1 is SGDLS and CDR2 YYNGEE. CDR3 nucleotide sequence: TGTGCCAGCGGGGGAGGCGGTCACTACGAGCAGTACTTC. It is translated as CASGGGGHYEQYF. Filled out from reference TRBV9 and TRBJ2-7, the complete variable domain reads DSGVTQTPKHLITATGQRVTLRCSPRSGDLSVYWYQQSLDQGLQFLIQYYNGEERAKGNILERFSAQQFPDLHSELNLSSLELGDSALYFCASGGGGHYEQYFGPGTRLTVT.

This clonotype was detected many times. The rearrangement links TRBV7-9 to TRBJ2-1, with 9 bases that match TRBD2. CDR3 length: 16 residues. Germline CDR1 SEHNR, CDR2 FQNEAQ (reference sequence). Trimming took 6 bases from V and 0 from J; bases not matched to a gene: 6. The CDR3 DNA is TGTGCCAGCAGTCTAGCGGGACCCCTCTCCTACAATGAGCAGTTCTTC. This sequence encodes CASSLAGPLSYNEQFF.

This clonotype was seen at least ten times. The CDR3 sequence is CATSDSSRGNTWSSYNEQFF. The CDR3 DNA reads TGTGCCACCAGTGATTCGAGTCGAGGGAATACTTGGAGCTCCTACAATGAGCAGTTCTTC. The V and J genes are TRBV24-1 and TRBJ2-1; the D gene is possibly TRBD2 (5 bases). The germline CDR1 and CDR2 sequences are KGHDR and SFDVKD. Trimming shortened V by 2 bases and J by 0 bases, and 22 bases separated the two germline ends. CDR3 size: 20 residues.

V and J are TRBV27 and TRBJ2-3; TRBD2 aligns across 7 bases. Germline assignment: CDR1 MNHEY and CDR2 SMNVEV (reference sequence). This CDR3 has 17 residues. Trimming cost V 5 bases and J 2 bases; bases outside gene matches: 13. CDR3 coding DNA: TGTGCCAGCAGTCCTCGTGGACTAGAGGGCATCACAGATACGCAGTATTTT. Amino acid sequence: CASSPRGLEGITDTQYF.